A selection of T cell receptor beta chains follows, all from one sample in a study of technical replicates of blood from a handful of donors. Clones were read by immunoSEQ multiplex PCR, and TCRdb kept only the in-frame ones, dropping some. Found here are 75,000 to 95,000 clones, around 94% of them singletons; the top ten hold 0.2% to 0.3%. Sequencing input: T cells isolated from PBMCs. Receptor source: a human donor in good health. Each CDR3 is given with its conserved first and last residue. The D gene is left open where the match is weak. Only some rows state a clone size, as once, few, many or a class for expanded clones.

>.|TRBV5-1|TRBJ1-1|.
TGCGCCAGCAGCTTGGCTTTGGGTCCGAAGGGGACTGAAGCTTTCTTT
CASSLALGPKGTEAFF
>.|TRBV19|TRBJ1-5|TRBD1
TGTGCCAGTAGTGCCACAGGGGGCGGTTATCAGCCCCAGCATTTT
CASSATGGGYQPQHF
>.|TRBV7-9|TRBJ1-4|.
TGTGCCAGCAGCTTAGGAGGGGGGGAAGACGAAAAACTGTTTTTT
CASSLGGGEDEKLFF
>.|TRBV28|TRBJ2-7|TRBD2
TGTGCCAGCAGTTTATTATCAGCGGGAGGAACCGAGCAGTACTTC
CASSLLSAGGTEQYF
>.|TRBV15|TRBJ1-5|.
TGTGCCACCAGTAAGACAGGCAACTATCAGCCCCAGCATTTT
CATSKTGNYQPQHF
>.|TRBV6-1|TRBJ1-6|.
TGTGCCAGCAGCCCTCTAAACTATAATTCACCCCTCCACTTT
CASSPLNYNSPLHF
>.|TRBV27|TRBJ2-7|TRBD1
TGTGCCAGCAGACCCAGGGACAGCCGCACCTACGAGCAGTACTTC
CASRPRDSRTYEQYF
>.|TRBV5-1|TRBJ2-1|TRBD2
TGCGCCAGCAGCTGGGTCGGGGGGAGCTCCTACAATGAGCAGTTCTTC
CASSWVGGSSYNEQFF
>.|TRBV5-1|TRBJ1-6|TRBD1
TGCGCCAGCAGGGCTCAGGACAGGCCAAGCTCCTATAATTCACCCCTCCACTTT
CASRAQDRPSSYNSPLHF
>.|TRBV18|TRBJ1-5|.
TGTGCCAGCTCACCAGAGGGTCGGAGCAATCAGCCCCAGCATTTT
CASSPEGRSNQPQHF
>.|TRBV6-5|TRBJ1-6|.
TGTGCCAGCAGTTCAGGGTTATATAATTCACCCCTCCACTTT
CASSSGLYNSPLHF
>.|TRBV9|TRBJ2-2|TRBD1
TGTGCCAGCAGCGTAGGCTCGACAGGGGGCGGGGAGCTGTTTTTT
CASSVGSTGGGELFF
>.|TRBV5-1|TRBJ1-2|.
TGCGCCAGCAGCTTGGGGGGACAACTAAGGCAGTTAAACTATGGCTACACCTTC
CASSLGGQLRQLNYGYTF
>.|TRBV10-2|TRBJ2-1|.
TGCGCCAGCAGCCCACTAGTATCCGATGAGCAGTTCTTC
CASSPLVSDEQFF
>.|TRBV7-2|TRBJ2-3|TRBD2
TGTGCCAGCAGCCTCGGACTAGCGGGGACCACAGATACGCAGTATTTT
CASSLGLAGTTDTQYF
>.|TRBV5-1|TRBJ1-3|TRBD1
TGCGCCAGCAGACCTGGGACAGGCAGAAACACCATATATTTT
CASRPGTGRNTIYF
>.|TRBV9|TRBJ2-1|TRBD2
TGTGCCAGCAGCGCGGGCGGGGGGTCCGGGGTGGGAGCCTACAATGAGCAGTTCTTC
CASSAGGGSGVGAYNEQFF
>.|TRBV15|TRBJ2-5|TRBD1
TGTGCCACCAGCAAGTCAGGGGGATGGGAGACCCAGTACTTC
CATSKSGGWETQYF
>.|TRBV7-9|TRBJ1-2|.
TGTGCCAGCAGCTTAGGGGGACAAAACTATGGCTACACCTTC
CASSLGGQNYGYTF
>.|TRBV7-2|TRBJ2-5|.
TGTGCCAGCAGCTGGGGACTGTACCAAGAGACCCAGTACTTC
CASSWGLYQETQYF
>.|TRBV2|TRBJ1-2|.
TGTGCCAGCAGTGAAGAGGAGTTCTATGGCTACACCTTC
CASSEEEFYGYTF
>.|TRBV4-1|TRBJ2-1|.
TGCGCCAGCAAATTGTCGGACACTTCAGATGAGCAGTTCTTC
CASKLSDTSDEQFF
>.|TRBV11-2|TRBJ1-1|TRBD1
TGTGCCAGCAGCTTAGGGGGACAGACTGAAGCTTTCTTT
CASSLGGQTEAFF
>.|TRBV9|TRBJ2-4|.
TGTGCCAGCAGCGTAGACCCAGGGGGGAAGTCAGCCAAAAACATTCAGTACTTC
CASSVDPGGKSAKNIQYF
>once|TRBV13|TRBJ2-7|.
TGTGCCAGCAGCTTAGTGGGACAACTCTACGAGCAGTACTTC
CASSLVGQLYEQYF
>once|TRBV5-1|TRBJ2-5|TRBD1
TGCGCCAGCAGCTTGGGTCCGGGACAGCAAGAGACCCAGTACTTC
CASSLGPGQQETQYF
>.|TRBV6-5|TRBJ1-1|.
TGTGCCAGCAGTTATACAGTTGGGACTGAAGCTTTCTTT
CASSYTVGTEAFF
>.|TRBV28|TRBJ2-1|.
TGTGCCAGCAGTCCACCTACGACTCTAACGGAACGGCGTGAGCAGTTCTTC
CASSPPTTLTERREQFF
>.|TRBV18|TRBJ2-3|TRBD2
TGTGCCAGCTCAAGATCTAGCGGGAGTTCAGATACGCAGTATTTT
CASSRSSGSSDTQYF
>.|TRBV5-6|TRBJ2-2|.
TGTGCCAGCAGCCGCGTGAGAAGGCACTACCCGGGCACCGGGGAGCTGTTTTTT
CASSRVRRHYPGTGELFF
>.|TRBV28|TRBJ2-7|TRBD2
TGTGCCAGCAGTTCCTATAGCGGGACCGCGACCTACGAGCAGTACTTC
CASSSYSGTATYEQYF
>once|TRBV7-2|TRBJ2-1|TRBD2
TGTGCCAGCAGCCCTCGCCCTAGCGGGGGGTTCGATAATGAGCAGTTCTTC
CASSPRPSGGFDNEQFF
>.|TRBV14|TRBJ2-1|TRBD2
TGTGCCAGCAGCCTTGAGACTAGCGGGTACAATGAGCAGTTCTTC
CASSLETSGYNEQFF
>.|TRBV6-1|TRBJ1-2|.
TGTGCCAGCAGTGAAGAAGGAGGAGCAATAATCTTC
CASSEEGGAIIF
>.|TRBV7-3|TRBJ2-7|TRBD2
TGTGCCAGCAGCTTAACCCCCTTGGGGACTAGCGGGGGGATCGCCTACGAGCAGTACTTC
CASSLTPLGTSGGIAYEQYF
>.|TRBV5-4|TRBJ1-3|TRBD1
TGTGCCAGCAGCTTTCAGGGGGCCCTAAACACCATATATTTT
CASSFQGALNTIYF
>.|TRBV19|TRBJ2-1|.
TGTGCCAGTTCTTTAGCGGCAAGCTCCTACAATGAGCAGTTCTTC
CASSLAASSYNEQFF
>.|TRBV28|TRBJ2-7|TRBD2
TGTGCCAGCAGTGCGACTAGCGGAAGCTCCTACGAGCAGTACTTC
CASSATSGSSYEQYF
>.|TRBV10-3|TRBJ1-1|.
TGTGCCATCGGGACATTGAACACTGAAGCTTTCTTT
CAIGTLNTEAFF
>few|TRBV19|TRBJ1-5|.
TGTGCCAGTAGTCAAGGACTCAGTCAGCCCCAGCATTTT
CASSQGLSQPQHF
>.|TRBV20-1|TRBJ2-5|.
TGCAGTGCTGGCCCAAAAGAGACCCAGTACTTC
CSAGPKETQYF
>.|TRBV5-1|TRBJ2-5|TRBD2
TGCGCCAGCAGCTTAAATCCTAGCGGGGGCCTTGATGCAGAGACCCAGTACTTC
CASSLNPSGGLDAETQYF
>.|TRBV5-4|TRBJ2-7|TRBD2
TGTGCCAGCAGCACCTACGGACTAGCGGGAGAACCCGAGCAGTACTTC
CASSTYGLAGEPEQYF
>.|TRBV7-3|TRBJ2-5|TRBD1
TGTGCCAGCAGCTTAAGACAGGGAGAGACCCAGTACTTC
CASSLRQGETQYF
>.|TRBV7-2|TRBJ2-3|TRBD2
TGTGCCAGCAGCTGGACTAGCGGGAACACAGATACGCAGTATTTT
CASSWTSGNTDTQYF
>.|TRBV19|TRBJ2-7|.
TGTGCCAGTAGTAGCCAAGGGGGCTACGAGCAGTACTTC
CASSSQGGYEQYF
>once|TRBV5-7|TRBJ1-5|.
TGTGCCAGCAGCTTGTGGGGCGTTACGCAGCCCCAGCATTTT
CASSLWGVTQPQHF
>.|TRBV2|TRBJ1-4|.
TGTGCCAGCAGTGCGGGGAGGGGGTCTAATGAAAAACTGTTTTTT
CASSAGRGSNEKLFF
>.|TRBV7-2|TRBJ2-5|.
TGTGCCAGCAGCTTAGGGCAGTCTCCGCAGACCCAGTACTTC
CASSLGQSPQTQYF
>.|TRBV14|TRBJ2-1|TRBD2
TGTGCCAGCAGCCAATTGCCGAGCGGGGGGTACAATGAGCAGTTCTTC
CASSQLPSGGYNEQFF
>.|TRBV13|TRBJ1-4|TRBD1
TGTGCCAGCAGCTACAGGGGAGATCCTGAAAAACTGTTTTTT
CASSYRGDPEKLFF
>.|TRBV7-9|TRBJ1-2|.
TGTGCCAGCAGCGGTCTTGGGGCGGGGTATGGCTACACCTTC
CASSGLGAGYGYTF
>.|TRBV6-1|TRBJ2-2|.
TGTGCCAGCAGTAGTCCGCCGAGTCTGTTTTTT
CASSSPPSLFF